A single sample gave rise to the 13 T cell receptor beta chains below, sequenced in a study of memory CD4+ T cells and cytomegalovirus serostatus. The sort gate was single viable CD3+CD4+CD8-CD45RO+ cells for memory CD4+ T cells. The repertoire was sequenced with immunoSEQ multiplex PCR; TCRdb's copy has only in-frame clones and lacks some. Here the sample spans about 27,000 clones, 76% being singletons. Sequenced sample: memory CD4+ T cells from blood. These receptors were taken from an adult in good health and CMV-seronegative.

This chain uses TRBV7-9 with TRBJ1-6, with no clear D. Deletions cut 0 bases from V and 7 bases from J, with 7 bases between. CDR1 SEHNR and CDR2 FQNEAQ come from the germline V gene (reference sequence). There are 14 residues in the CDR3. Here the CDR3 reads CASSLAPWNSPLHF. In DNA form, the CDR3 reads TGTGCCAGCAGCTTAGCACCGTGGAATTCACCCCTCCACTTT.

The V and J genes are TRBV2 and TRBJ2-3; D gene uncertain. CDR3 length: 11 amino acids. Germline V CDR1 and CDR2: SNHLY, FYNNEI. V lost 6 bases and J 5 bases, leaving 6 bases between the germline ends. The CDR3 coding sequence is TGTGCCAGCAGGCAGGAAGATACGCAGTATTTT. Translated, it gives CASRQEDTQYF.

The V and J genes are TRBV6-5 and TRBJ1-2, with TRBD1 as a possible D gene (6 bases). The CDR3 is 13 residues long. Germline V gene lookup returns CDR1 MNHEY and CDR2 SVGAGI. The germline V and J ends were trimmed by 0 bases and 6 bases, with 8 bases remaining between them. The CDR3 DNA reads as TGTGCCAGCAGTTACTCGGCAGGGGATGGCTACACCTTC. Its protein is CASSYSAGDGYTF.

This sequence joins TRBV10-3 and TRBJ1-3, with D unresolved. Germline V gives CDR1 ENHRY, CDR2 SYGVKD. The CDR3 is made up of 14 amino acids. Trimming pared 7 bases from V and 1 base from J, leaving 11 bases between. CDR3 sequence (DNA): TGTGCCATCATGAGGGATCAATCTGGAAACACCATATATTTT. As protein: CAIMRDQSGNTIYF.

With regard to this clone: The sample contains more than one DNA sequence encoding this CDR3. The V and J genes are TRBV15 and TRBJ2-1; 7 bases map to TRBD2. V lost 1 base, J lost 7 bases, and 7 bases stayed unmatched. The length of the CDR3 is 15 residues. Germline V gene data show CDR1 as LNHNV and CDR2 as YYDKDF (reference sequence). The CDR3 DNA reads TGTGCCACCAGCAGAGTGGGGGGGGGATCTAATGAGCAGTTCTTC. Amino acid sequence: CATSRVGGGSNEQFF.

The CDR3 coding sequence is TGTGCCAGCAGCTTTAGCGGGGGAACGGGGACTGAAGCTTTCTTT. As protein: CASSFSGGTGTEAFF. This chain links TRBV7-2 with TRBJ1-1, with a weak D call TRBD1 (5 bases). Trimming took 3 bases from V and 5 from J, leaving 16 bases between them. This CDR3 contains 15 residues. From germline, CDR1 is SGHTA and CDR2 FQGNSA.

CDR3 in DNA: TGTGCCAGCAGTTTCCGACTAGCAGGCCATCGGGATACGCAGTATTTT. Translated: CASSFRLAGHRDTQYF. The chain recombines TRBV6-5 with TRBJ2-3, with TRBD2 matching over 7 bases. The CDR3 is 16 residues long. Trimming cost V 4 bases and J 6 bases; bases outside gene matches: 13. Germline-derived CDR1 and CDR2 are MNHEY and SVGAGI.

Written as DNA, the CDR3 is TGTGCCAGCGGTCGGCAGGGAAACACCGGGGAGCTGTTTTTT. Translation: CASGRQGNTGELFF. The chain uses TRBV28 and TRBJ2-2; possible D gene TRBD1, 5 bases. Looked up from germline, CDR1 is MDHEN and CDR2 is SYDVKM. The CDR3 is 14 amino acids. V gave up 8 bases and J gave up 2 bases, with 12 bases separating them.

The chain combines TRBV5-1 with TRBJ2-2; D may be TRBD1 or TRBD2 (6 bases each). Trimming pared 2 bases from V and 7 bases from J, leaving 18 bases between. The germline V gene has CDR1 SGHRS and CDR2 YFSETQ. This CDR3 spans 16 amino acids. The CDR3 sequence: CASSFDVGGQDGELFF. CDR3 DNA: TGCGCCAGCAGCTTTGATGTTGGGGGGCAGGACGGGGAGCTGTTTTTT.

CDR3 residues: CASSPTGLSYEQYF. CDR3 DNA sequence: TGTGCCAGCAGCCCGACGGGTCTCTCCTACGAGCAGTACTTC. V and J are TRBV5-4 and TRBJ2-7; D gene unclear. Germline CDR1 is SGHNT and CDR2 is YYREEE (reference sequence). The CDR3 has 14 residues. V gave up 4 bases and J gave up 0 bases, with 11 bases separating them.

The chain couples TRBV6-5 to TRBJ2-7, with TRBD1 matching 8 bases. The junction had 8 bases not matched to a gene; V was cut back by 3 bases and J by 4 bases. Germline V CDR1 and CDR2: MNHEY, SVGAGI. The CDR3 loop spans 15 amino acids. The CDR3 is CASSYGRGPVYEQYF. CDR3 in DNA: TGTGCCAGCAGTTATGGCAGGGGGCCCGTATACGAGCAGTACTTC.

V is TRBV19 and J is TRBJ2-7; 12 nucleotides align to TRBD2. V lost 4 bases and J lost 3; bases outside the gene matches: 7. The CDR3 runs to 16 residues. CDR1 LNHDA and CDR2 SQIVND come from the germline V gene (reference sequence). The CDR3 loop is CASSTPQTSGSYEQYF. The CDR3 DNA is TGTGCCAGTAGTACCCCCCAGACTAGCGGGAGCTACGAGCAGTACTTC.

This rearrangement joins TRBV28 to TRBJ2-5; 7 nucleotides agree with TRBD2. The CDR3 is 16 amino acids. The V gene's germline CDR1 is MDHEN and CDR2 SYDVKM. The V gene end was trimmed by 1 base and the J gene end by 6 bases; junction bases not matched to a gene: 11. The CDR3 sequence: CASSLSGTLGGKTQYF. CDR3 nucleotides: TGTGCCAGCAGTTTATCGGGGACTCTGGGAGGGAAGACCCAGTACTTC.